This TCR beta chain was profiled in a study of blood T cell repertoires in COVID-19 (TCRdb year 2020). Turning to the overall study: The collaborator samples originated in the United States, Italy and Spain and spanned the acute and convalescent phases of COVID-19. The repertoires were released in a freely available public database intended as a resource for research on the immune response to SARS-CoV-2. The material from the prospective study consisted of cDNA or gDNA derived from T cells, B-cell-depleted T cells, or PBMCs. Deeply sampled blood TCRbeta repertoires from subjects exposed to, actively infected with, or recovered from COVID-19 were included in the dataset. A de-identified subject ID, COVID-19 status, age in years and sex were almost always included in the sample metadata. Where available, HLA class I and class II types were obtained from metadata supplied by the sample provider rather than from assay-based typing. The samples were drawn from the first 160 participants of the ongoing ImmuneRACE study and from 1,254 subjects provided by 6 global collaborators. On the study overall, not on this receptor specifically: The quantity of clinical and demographic metadata differed by source and by participant and was supplied without curation.

Whole blood was collected in K2EDTA tubes by collaborating institutions according to the institutions' own protocols. For TCRbeta analysis, collaborator samples were shipped as frozen whole blood, as isolated PBMCs, or as DNA extracted from either sample type. This clone was recorded once. Its antigen remains unidentified. Base qualities are not recorded, but no much larger clone differs from it by a single base. The immunoSEQ Assay, a bias-controlled multiplex PCR, was used to amplify TCRbeta CDR3 regions from genomic DNA. As for the original processing: Nucleated cell counts per sample were estimated from amplification of reference gene primers within the assay. To quantify the absolute abundance of each unique TCRbeta CDR3 rearrangement, sequence reads were collapsed and filtered. For each sample, productive Simpson clonality was calculated by taking the square root of Simpson's diversity index across productive rearrangements. TCRdb retrieved this table from immuneACCESS and kept in-frame rearrangements only. Not all clones are present; in checked studies, unresolved V genes account for under half, and no reason is known for the remainder. The DNA was the basis for D and trimming; V, J and clone size are from that table. This sample lists some 65,000 clones; about 93% were detected once. The top ten constitute about 3.1% of the sample.

The CDR3 runs 15 residues from the cysteine to the phenylalanine. This entry keeps only the CDR3 DNA: 45 bases, framed from base 1. CDR1 is given as SNHLY and CDR2 as FYNNEI, both from the germline V gene. V lost 11 bases and J lost 4 bases; the stretch between them is 22 bases long. Input material: peripheral blood. The receptor was isolated from a man between 70 and 80 years old with active COVID-19. The chain joins TRBV2 to TRBJ2-3; matching of 7 bases hints at TRBD2 as the D gene. Here is the DNA: TGTGCCTGGCCCGGGCGGGGGCCGGAACCAGATACGCAGTATTTT. Translation gives CAWPGRGPEPDTQYF.